Presented here are 20 T cell receptor beta chains from one specimen sequenced in a study of cytomegalovirus exposure and HLA in healthy donors. The PCR used 60 Vbeta and 13 Jbeta primers. Produced via immunoSEQ multiplex PCR; TCRdb's table is partial and in-frame only. The repertoire includes around 85,000 clones, about four fifths of them detected once, and 32% sits in the top ten. The sequenced sample consisted of PBMCs. These receptors were taken from a man aged 45-65 years in good health and CMV-seropositive.

V and J are TRBV7-8 and TRBJ2-5, with 13 bases identical to TRBD2. The end of the DNA fits TRBJ2-7 better, so the J call may be wrong. Germline V CDR1 and CDR2: SGHVS, FQNEAQ. The CDR3 is made up of 18 amino acids. CDR3 in DNA: TGTGCCAGCAGCTTAGGTTCGGGACTAGCGGGAATTAAGGGCGAGCAGTACTTC. Its translation is CASSLGSGLAGIKGEQYF.

The rearrangement links TRBV7-9 to TRBJ2-3; TRBD1 agrees at 8 bases. Trimming cost V 1 base and J 3 bases; bases outside gene matches: 3. The CDR3 runs 15 residues. Germline CDR1 and CDR2: SEHNR and FQNEAQ (reference sequence). Here the CDR3 DNA reads TGTGCCAGCAGCTTAGGCCAGGGGGCAACAGATACGCAGTATTTT. Encoded protein: CASSLGQGATDTQYF.

Here the CDR3 reads CATGATTGSYEQYF. DNA for the CDR3: TGTGCAACAGGTGCCACCACAGGAAGCTACGAGCAGTACTTC. V is TRBV28 and J is TRBJ2-7; D is possibly TRBD1 (5 bases). The germline CDR1 and CDR2 sequences are MDHEN and SYDVKM. The CDR3 loop spans 14 amino acids.

J is TRBJ2-2 and V is TRBV30; D remains unclear. Per the germline V gene, CDR1 is GTSNPN and CDR2 is SVGIG (reference sequence). V shed 3 bases and J shed 3 bases, with 11 bases lying between them. The CDR3 extends over 14 amino acids. The CDR3 spells CAWSPKKYTGELFF. In DNA, the CDR3 is TGTGCCTGGAGCCCTAAAAAGTACACCGGGGAGCTGTTTTTT.

J is TRBJ1-2 and V is TRBV9; D possibly corresponds to TRBD1 (6 bases). Germline V gene sequence: CDR1 SGDLS, CDR2 YYNGEE. Trimming left V 0 bases short and J 9 bases short, with 12 bases between. The CDR3 has 13 residues. The CDR3 DNA reads as TGTGCCAGCAGCGTAGAGGGGACACTGAGCTACACCTTC. As protein: CASSVEGTLSYTF.

CDR3 DNA: TGTGCCAGCAGCCCTTACGGAGACCCTCACACCGGGGAGCTGTTTTTT. It encodes CASSPYGDPHTGELFF. The rearrangement joins TRBV7-6 to TRBJ2-2; D ambiguous. Germline-derived CDR1 and CDR2 are SGHVS and FNYEAQ. Between the trimmed V and J ends, which lost 5 bases and 3 bases, there was a span of 16 bases. The CDR3 length is 16 residues.

The V and J genes are TRBV30 and TRBJ1-2, with a weak D call TRBD1 (6 bases). V lost 0 bases and J 0 bases, leaving 8 bases between the germline ends. This CDR3 is built from 14 residues. Germline CDR1 and CDR2: GTSNPN and SVGIG (reference sequence). As DNA, the CDR3 is TGTGCCTGGAGTGTCCAGGGGTCTAACTATGGCTACACCTTC. Translated, it gives CAWSVQGSNYGYTF.

This clone was seen a single time. The chain is built from TRBV14 and TRBJ1-1; no clear D. Deletions cut 6 bases from V and 0 bases from J, with 8 bases between. The CDR3 has 13 amino acids. Germline CDR1 reads SGHDN; CDR2 reads FVKESK. CDR3 nucleotides: TGTGCCAGCAGACTCCCCCTGAACACTGAAGCTTTCTTT. Protein: CASRLPLNTEAFF.

This chain joins TRBV4-2 and TRBJ1-2; 8 bases line up with TRBD1. There are 18 residues in the CDR3. J gave up 4 bases and V 3 bases, and 16 bases lay outside the gene matches. The germline gives CDR1 LGHNA, CDR2 YNFKEQ. For the CDR3, the DNA is TGTGCCAGCAGCCAGGGACCCGCAGGGGGCGGGAGTTTCTATGGCTACACCTTC. This encodes CASSQGPAGGGSFYGYTF.

This chain links TRBV7-9 with TRBJ2-6; D call uncertain. This CDR3 comprises 17 residues. Germline V gives CDR1 SEHNR, CDR2 FQNEAQ (reference sequence). Between the trimmed V and J ends, which lost 1 base and 1 base, there was a span of 11 bases. Written as DNA, the CDR3 is TGTGCCAGCAGCTTAGTCGGGTGGATATCTGGGGCCAACGTCCTGACTTTC. It encodes CASSLVGWISGANVLTF.

The chain is built from TRBV4-1 and TRBJ1-5, with 7 bases aligning to TRBD1. Germline V gene sequence: CDR1 MGHRA, CDR2 YSYEKL. This CDR3 has 20 residues. J lost 0 bases, V lost 1 base, and 15 bases had no gene match. The CDR3 DNA follows: TGCGCCAGCAGCCAAGCGCCCACGAGACAGGGCAAATATAGCAATCAGCCCCAGCATTTT. Its protein product is CASSQAPTRQGKYSNQPQHF.

This clone has a single count. This chain uses TRBV6-1 with TRBJ2-4; D is perhaps TRBD1 (5 bases). The V and J ends lost 4 bases and 1 base respectively, with 11 bases between them. Germline V gene sequence: CDR1 MNHNS, CDR2 SASEGT. The CDR3 is 15 amino acids. CDR3 loop: CASSAYAGAKNIQYF. The DNA of the CDR3 is TGTGCCAGCAGTGCGTACGCAGGGGCCAAAAACATTCAGTACTTC.

The rearrangement joins TRBV11-3 to TRBJ2-7; the match to TRBD2 covers 8 bases. The junction had 8 bases not matched to a gene; V was cut back by 5 bases and J by 2 bases. The CDR3 extends over 15 amino acids. Germline V lookup: CDR1 SGHNT, CDR2 YENEEA. CDR3 in amino acids: CASSETSGGAYEQYF. The DNA of the CDR3 is TGTGCCAGCAGCGAAACTAGCGGTGGGGCCTACGAGCAGTACTTC.

The gene calls are TRBV5-1 and TRBJ2-7, with D possibly matching TRBD1 (6 bases). V was trimmed by 1 base and J by 3 bases, leaving 11 bases between them. The CDR3 is 14 amino acids. CDR1 is SGHRS and CDR2 is YFSETQ in the germline V gene. The CDR3 coding sequence is TGCGCCAGCAGCTTGCGGGACATGAGCTACGAGCAGTACTTC. This sequence encodes CASSLRDMSYEQYF.

In regard to this clone: The junction differs from germline at one of its ends, possibly a read error. This rearrangement joins TRBV7-9 to TRBJ2-7, with unresolved D. This CDR3 is 13 amino acids long. Germline V gene data show CDR1 as SEHNR and CDR2 as FQNEAQ (reference sequence). The chain's CDR3 is CSSSHDTAYEQYF. In DNA form, the CDR3 reads TGTTCCAGCAGCCATGACACAGCCTACGAGCAGTACTTC.

V and J are TRBV4-1 and TRBJ2-3, with D tentatively TRBD1 (5 bases). Germline V lookup: CDR1 MGHRA, CDR2 YSYEKL. This CDR3 spans 15 amino acids. The V and J ends lost 4 bases and 0 bases respectively, with 11 bases between them. The CDR3 sequence: CASSRPQGSTDTQYF. Here the CDR3 DNA reads TGCGCCAGCAGCCGACCTCAGGGTAGCACAGATACGCAGTATTTT.

This sequence joins TRBV7-2 and TRBJ1-2; possible D gene TRBD1, 5 bases. Looked up from germline, CDR1 is SGHTA and CDR2 is FQGNSA. V gave up 5 bases and J gave up 1 base, with 11 bases separating them. The CDR3 length is 14 residues. CDR3 nucleotides: TGTGCCAGCAGCGTGGGGGGTTATAACTATGGCTACACCTTC. It codes for CASSVGGYNYGYTF.

V is TRBV10-3 and J is TRBJ1-2, with D perhaps matching TRBD1 (5 bases). The V gene lost 8 bases and the J gene lost 3 bases, with 7 bases spanning the gap. Germline CDR1 ENHRY, CDR2 SYGVKD. This CDR3 region has 11 residues. The CDR3, as DNA: TGTGCCATCCAGGGCCACTATGGCTACACCTTC. As protein: CAIQGHYGYTF.

This clone occurred a few times. This chain joins TRBV4-3 and TRBJ2-2; tentatively, D is TRBD2 (5 bases). This CDR3 is 14 amino acids long. In germline, CDR1 is LGHNA, CDR2 YSLEER. Trimming shortened V by 0 bases and J by 5 bases, and 7 bases separated the two germline ends. CDR3 in amino acids: CASSQERETGELFF. CDR3 nucleotide sequence: TGCGCCAGCAGCCAAGAAAGGGAGACCGGGGAGCTGTTTTTT.

The rearrangement uses TRBV5-4 and TRBJ2-7; 11 bases match TRBD2. V lost 4 bases to trimming and J lost 4 bases; unmatched junction nucleotides: 16. This CDR3 is built from 18 residues. CDR1 and CDR2 (germline): SGHNT, YYREEE (reference sequence). CDR3 sequence: CASSPPGVAGGPIYEQYF. As DNA, the CDR3 is TGTGCCAGCAGCCCACCCGGAGTAGCGGGAGGGCCAATATACGAGCAGTACTTC.